This T cell receptor beta chain was identified during a study of sequential checkpoint blockade in melanoma. Study context: First-line arms were nivolumab then ipilimumab, or the reverse, randomized 1:1.

TCRdb keeps only in-frame clones here, not all; method: immunoSEQ multiplex PCR. The sample shows approximately 34,000 clones, approximately 85% of them seen only once. Described treatment: randomized to nivolumab then ipilimumab (arm A) or the reverse (arm B). None of the patients previously received DNA-damaging chemotherapy. Sorted cells were live CD3+CD8+, lacking CD19 and CD56, from PBMCs. There are 13 residues in the CDR3. V gave up 0 bases and J gave up 1 base, with 4 bases separating them. CDR1 and CDR2 from the germline V gene are LNHNV and YYDKDF (reference sequence). This chain links TRBV15 with TRBJ2-7; unclear D gene. This clonotype was sampled from a human donor with melanoma. The sequences come from CD8+ T cells sorted from blood (inferred from file names), collected from a patient given nivolumab and ipilimumab in sequence. As DNA, the CDR3 is TGTGCCACCAGCAGAGATCCATCCTACGAGCAGTACTTC. Translating gives CATSRDPSYEQYF.